This note documents a single T cell receptor beta chain sequence. Its antigen is unknown. TCRdb called the multiplex PCR reads again in MiXCR, with one record for every CDR3 protein. The table has around 22,000 distinct CDR3 sequences, roughly 60% seen once. This sample was taken from a study of breast tumors, draining lymph nodes, adjacent tissues. CDR3 length: 17 residues. The V gene end was trimmed by 3 bases and the J gene end by 5 bases; junction bases not matched to a gene: 13. Study-wide findings and caveats: Tumor T cell lymph node origin was a supported hypothesis, not proven. Compared with lymph nodes, tumors were less diverse; compared with nontumor tissue, more.

The rearrangement joins TRBV12-3 or TRBV12-4 to TRBJ2-5; 9 nucleotides line up with TRBD1. The clonotype was recovered from a female donor with breast cancer. Some clones in this sample may be carry-over from other donors' samples. Sequenced material: tumor-adjacent breast tissue. CDR3: CASSFPVGQGRSETQYF. CDR3 DNA sequence: TGTGCCAGCAGTTTCCCCGTCGGACAGGGGCGCTCGGAGACCCAGTACTTC.